A single sample is the source of the 2 T cell receptor beta chains below, sequenced in a study of T cell responses to AZD1222 COVID-19 vaccine. Profiling relied on immunoSEQ multiplex PCR, and the TCRdb table lists in-frame clones only, not all of them. The repertoire holds some 80,000 clones, with around nine tenths as singletons. This sample comprised peripheral blood, obtained 28 days after the second AZD1222 dose. These receptors were obtained from an adult who received the AZD1222 COVID-19 vaccine.

A single count supports this clone. This chain uses TRBV9 with TRBJ2-6; TRBD2 is a possible D gene (5 bases). The CDR3 spans 19 residues. Germline CDR1 is SGDLS and CDR2 is YYNGEE. The V gene lost 4 bases and the J gene lost 0 bases, with 20 bases spanning the gap. The DNA for the CDR3 is TGTGCCAGCAGCAAGCAGACGGGAACTGAACTCTCTGGGGCCAACGTCCTGACTTTC. Encoded protein: CASSKQTGTELSGANVLTF.

In nucleotides, the CDR3 is TGCGCCAGCAGCTTGGAACTAACCAGCGAGCAGTACTTC. This sequence encodes CASSLELTSEQYF. This rearrangement joins TRBV5-1 to TRBJ2-7; D remains unclear. The CDR3 has 13 residues. The V gene lost 0 bases and the J gene lost 6 bases, with 10 bases spanning the gap. Germline V CDR1 and CDR2: SGHRS, YFSETQ.